This T cell receptor (beta chain) was sequenced for a study of blood T cells in healthy people across ages. This clonotype was counted once. Antigen: not known. Findings and caveats of the study: TCR beta diversity, measured per million T cells, fell in a roughly linear way with age. Researchers report that TCR beta diversity correlated strongly with naive T cell percentage.

V shed 4 bases and J shed 7 bases, with 29 bases lying between them. Germline-derived CDR1 and CDR2 are SGHRS and YFSETQ. The CDR3 is 19 residues long. Together with a sample-barcoded 5' primer, a J-beta primer mix was included in a second PCR lasting about 6 to 12 cycles. Each cDNA molecule received a tag from a template-switch adaptor that had 12 random nucleotides. Every sample returned 3 million or more CDR3-containing paired-end reads. In TCRdb, the 5' RACE reads were re-called with MiXCR into one record per CDR3 protein. The sample shows 1.8 million or so distinct CDR3 sequences, 30% to 40% of them seen only once.

The specimen sequenced was blood. This TCR derives from a human donor in good health. This chain uses TRBV5-1 with TRBJ1-4, with D hard to call. The CDR3 coding sequence is TGCGCCAGCAGCCCCACGGCGACTGTTACCCCGCTTGGGAGTGAAAAACTGTTTTTT. Its protein is CASSPTATVTPLGSEKLFF.